Listed below are T cell receptor beta chains from one sample, sequenced in a study of CD8 T cells in Susac syndrome. TCRdb re-called the immunoSEQ multiplex PCR reads with MiXCR, one entry per CDR3 protein. The sample shows more than 65,000 distinct CDR3 sequences, about 94% of them seen only once. The material sequenced was CD8+ T cells from PBMCs. Receptor source: a human donor with multiple sclerosis. CDR3s include the opening cysteine and the closing phenylalanine or tryptophan. D genes are given only for firm matches. For some rows the clone size is stated as once, few or many, or as a class when expanded; others skip it.

j_call	cdr3_length	clone_size	d_call	v_call	cdr3_aa	cdr3_nt
TRBJ2-7	14	.	.	TRBV5-4	CASSTAGGVYEQYF	TGTGCCAGCAGCACGGCGGGTGGAGTCTACGAGCAGTACTTC
TRBJ2-3	16	.	TRBD2	TRBV2	CASTPGLAGDMDTQYF	TGTGCCAGCACCCCGGGACTAGCGGGGGACATGGATACGCAGTATTTT
TRBJ2-1	14	.	.	TRBV6-2/TRBV6-3	CASTSAQRTNEQFF	TGTGCCAGCACTTCGGCACAGAGGACGAATGAGCAGTTCTTC
TRBJ2-7	12	.	.	TRBV14	CASSRNNYEQYF	TGTGCCAGCAGCAGGAATAACTACGAGCAGTACTTC
TRBJ2-1	15	.	.	TRBV12-3/TRBV12-4	CASRGDEAGLNEQFF	TGTGCCAGCAGGGGTGATGAGGCCGGCCTAAATGAGCAGTTCTTC
TRBJ2-7	14	.	TRBD2	TRBV4-1	CASSLTSDSYEQYF	TGCGCCAGCAGCCTAACTAGCGACTCCTACGAGCAGTACTTC
TRBJ1-3	16	.	.	TRBV3-1	CASSQEIGLPGNTIYF	TGTGCCAGCAGCCAAGAAATCGGTCTCCCTGGAAACACCATATATTTT
TRBJ2-2	16	once	TRBD1	TRBV4-3	CASGTGTGGGTGELFF	TGCGCCAGCGGCACCGGGACAGGGGGAGGCACCGGGGAGCTGTTTTTT
TRBJ2-7	12	.	.	TRBV20-1	CSAWGATYEQYF	TGCAGTGCTTGGGGGGCGACATACGAGCAGTACTTC
TRBJ1-5	14	.	.	TRBV28	CASSSLGMNQPQHF	TGTGCCAGCAGTTCCCTCGGGATGAATCAGCCCCAGCATTTT
TRBJ1-5	14	.	.	TRBV15	CATSSQGNGQPQHF	TGTGCCACCAGCAGTCAGGGAAACGGTCAGCCCCAGCATTTT
TRBJ2-7	14	.	TRBD1	TRBV7-9	CASSLLQGAYEQYF	TGTGCCAGCAGCTTATTACAGGGGGCCTACGAGCAGTACTTC
TRBJ2-7	11	.	.	TRBV18	CASRTPYEQYF	TGTGCCAGCCGTACCCCCTACGAGCAGTACTTC
TRBJ2-1	15	.	TRBD1	TRBV6-5	CASRSRQGVYNEQFF	TGTGCCAGCAGATCCAGACAGGGGGTGTACAATGAGCAGTTCTTC
TRBJ2-7	14	.	TRBD1	TRBV20-1	CSVRSWDRGYEQYF	TGCAGTGTTAGAAGTTGGGACAGGGGTTACGAGCAGTACTTC